This T cell receptor (beta chain) was observed in a study of somatic mutations in cytotoxic T cells in rheumatoid arthritis. Across the whole study: No treatment had yet been given when patient blood (30 ml EDTA) was drawn, right after diagnosis.

Notes on this clone: Its antigen remains unidentified.

Findings of the study overall: Per patient, the largest CD8+ clone was found to exceed 20% of CD8+ cells in about an eighth of the roughly 60 cases. Antigen specificity of the expanded CD8+ clones was not determined.

Source study methods: Large patient CD8+ clones, those above 1%, rarely matched published virus-specific TCRB sequences. Data came from immunoSEQ multiplex PCR; TCRdb stores just in-frame clones and leaves some out. Clone size and the V and J calls come from that table; the DNA yielded D and trimming. The table records 5,000 to 6,500 clones, about 84% of them present only once. CDR1 WNHNN and CDR2 SYGVQD come from the germline V gene (reference sequence). The CDR3 is 14 residues long. The receptor comes from a woman in her fifties or sixties with rheumatoid arthritis. The sample was CD8+ T cells sorted from blood. The gene calls are TRBV10-1 and TRBJ2-5; 9 bases fit TRBD2. The better agreement between TRBJ2-7 and the DNA end casts doubt on the J call. For the CDR3, the DNA is TGCGCCAGCAGTGATGTAGCGGGAGCCCACGAGCAGTACTTC. Protein: CASSDVAGAHEQYF.